The rows below give T cell receptor beta chains drawn from one sample of a study of OX40 agonist ivuxolimab in advanced cancers. The data were produced by immunoSEQ multiplex PCR, yet TCRdb's version contains in-frame clones alone and is incomplete. The table records over 75,000 clones, about 89% of them present only once. This specimen consisted of CD4+ or CD8+ T cells sorted from blood, obtained in a trial of the OX40 agonist ivuxolimab. The receptors derive from an adult with an advanced solid tumor such as melanoma, head and neck, liver or kidney cancer. Each CDR3 is given with its conserved first and last residue. D genes are given only for firm matches. Clone size is given for some rows only: seen once, a few or many times, or a class if the clone is expanded.

d_call	v_call	clone_size	j_call	cdr3_aa	cdr3_nt
NA	TRBV10-2	NA	TRBJ1-6	CASSEEIYGEKYNSPLHF	TGCGCCAGCAGTGAAGAGATTTACGGAGAAAAATATAATTCACCCCTCCACTTT
NA	TRBV2	NA	TRBJ1-2	CASSVWENYGYTF	TGTGCCAGCAGTGTATGGGAGAACTATGGCTACACCTTC
TRBD2	TRBV28	NA	TRBJ2-1	CASSLGAGVYNEQFF	TGTGCCAGCAGTTTAGGGGCGGGAGTATACAATGAGCAGTTCTTC
NA	TRBV28	NA	TRBJ1-5	CASVGQHYSNQPQHF	TGTGCCAGTGTCGGACAGCATTATAGCAATCAGCCCCAGCATTTT
NA	TRBV2	NA	TRBJ1-2	CASSARDDYGYTF	TGTGCCAGCAGTGCGAGGGACGACTATGGCTACACCTTC
NA	TRBV21-1	NA	TRBJ1-2	CASSKWYRQPEHYTF	TGTGCCAGCAGCAAATGGTATCGACAGCCCGAACACTACACCTTC
NA	TRBV19	NA	TRBJ1-2	CASSNNGDYGYTF	TGTGCCAGTAGTAACAATGGCGACTATGGCTACACCTTC
NA	TRBV7-9	NA	TRBJ2-7	CASSPGVESYEQYF	TGTGCCAGCAGCCCGGGGGTAGAGTCCTACGAGCAGTACTTC
NA	TRBV11-2	NA	TRBJ1-3	CASSPGSSGNTIYF	TGTGCCAGCAGCCCTGGTAGTTCTGGAAACACCATATATTTT
NA	TRBV28	NA	TRBJ1-1	CASFSPGPGRTEAFF	TGTGCCAGCTTTTCACCGGGACCCGGACGGACTGAAGCTTTCTTT
NA	TRBV6-1	NA	TRBJ1-5	CASSALSGYSNQPQHF	TGTGCCAGCAGTGCCTTATCAGGTTATAGCAATCAGCCCCAGCATTTT
NA	TRBV6-1	once	TRBJ1-1	CASSESKGTEAFF	TGTGCCAGCAGTGAATCCAAGGGCACTGAAGCTTTCTTT
TRBD1	TRBV5-1	NA	TRBJ2-5	CASSFQQGEETQYF	TGCGCCAGCAGCTTCCAACAGGGGGAGGAGACCCAGTACTTC
NA	TRBV14	NA	TRBJ2-5	CASSQGRTPETQYF	TGTGCCAGCAGCCAAGGAAGGACTCCGGAGACCCAGTACTTC
NA	TRBV10-3	once	TRBJ1-1	CATKAGDTEAFF	TGTGCGACCAAGGCGGGGGACACTGAAGCTTTCTTT
TRBD2	TRBV5-4	once	TRBJ2-2	CASSLRAGGPSGELFF	TGTGCCAGCAGCTTGAGAGCGGGAGGGCCCTCCGGGGAGCTGTTTTTT
NA	TRBV11-3	NA	TRBJ1-2	CASSPGYRAEDYGYTF	TGTGCCAGCAGCCCAGGATACAGGGCAGAGGACTATGGCTACACCTTC
NA	TRBV5-1	NA	TRBJ2-7	CASSLVGGSNNRGEQYF	TGCGCCAGCAGCTTGGTGGGGGGCTCGAACAACAGAGGCGAGCAGTACTTC
TRBD2	TRBV5-1	NA	TRBJ2-2	CASTTRGLAGGPYTGELFF	TGCGCCAGCACTACCCGGGGACTAGCGGGAGGGCCTTACACCGGGGAGCTGTTTTTT
TRBD1	TRBV5-1	NA	TRBJ2-1	CASRGTGDYNEQFF	TGCGCCAGCAGAGGGACAGGGGACTACAATGAGCAGTTCTTC
NA	TRBV7-2	NA	TRBJ1-1	CASSLVSEYAFF	TGTGCCAGCAGCTTAGTAAGCGAGTACGCTTTCTTT
TRBD2	TRBV7-2	NA	TRBJ2-3	CASSPLAGGRTDTQYF	TGTGCCAGCAGCCCCCTAGCGGGAGGTCGGACAGATACGCAGTATTTT
TRBD1	TRBV6-5	NA	TRBJ2-7	CASSYSVGTGIYEQYF	TGTGCCAGCAGTTACTCTGTTGGGACAGGGATATACGAGCAGTACTTC
NA	TRBV11-2	NA	TRBJ1-2	CASSLGSPGYTF	TGTGCCAGCAGCTTAGGGTCCCCCGGCTACACCTTC
NA	TRBV18	NA	TRBJ1-2	CASSPPSTTNYGYTF	TGTGCCAGCTCACCACCTTCCACGACCAACTATGGCTACACCTTC
TRBD2	TRBV5-1	NA	TRBJ2-1	CASSSLAGADNEQFF	TGCGCCAGCAGCTCTCTAGCGGGAGCAGACAATGAGCAGTTCTTC
NA	TRBV28	NA	TRBJ2-1	CASSEQGLSYNEQFF	TGTGCCAGCAGTGAACAGGGCCTCTCCTACAATGAGCAGTTCTTC
NA	TRBV5-1	few	TRBJ1-3	CASSLRAGNTIYF	TGCGCCAGCAGCTTGCGTGCTGGAAACACCATATATTTT
TRBD2	TRBV27	NA	TRBJ2-2	CASSLGREVGTGELFF	TGTGCCAGCTCTTTGGGTCGGGAGGTGGGGACCGGGGAGCTGTTTTTT
NA	TRBV6-1	few	TRBJ2-5	CASSLIEGFGETQYF	TGTGCCAGCAGTCTTATAGAGGGGTTCGGGGAGACCCAGTACTTC
NA	TRBV7-3	NA	TRBJ2-3	CASSLNSGTDTQYF	TGTGCCAGCAGCTTAAATTCAGGCACAGATACGCAGTATTTT
TRBD2	TRBV19	NA	TRBJ2-3	CASSRDSGSGIVRTDTQYF	TGTGCCAGTAGCAGGGATTCCGGTAGCGGGATAGTTAGGACAGATACGCAGTATTTT
NA	TRBV14	once	TRBJ2-7	CASSRSGTSTYEQYF	TGTGCCAGCAGCCGTTCCGGGACAAGTACCTACGAGCAGTACTTC
NA	TRBV27	NA	TRBJ1-2	CASSTFRELGGYTF	TGTGCCAGCAGTACCTTCAGGGAATTGGGGGGCTACACCTTC
NA	TRBV30	NA	TRBJ1-3	CAWSPGGGNTIYF	TGTGCCTGGAGTCCCGGAGGCGGAAACACCATATATTTT
NA	TRBV6-5	NA	TRBJ2-7	CASSYSNRDYEQYF	TGTGCCAGCAGTTACTCGAACAGGGACTACGAGCAGTACTTC
NA	TRBV30	NA	TRBJ2-1	CAWGGGAPYNEQFF	TGTGCCTGGGGAGGGGGGGCTCCCTACAATGAGCAGTTCTTC
TRBD2	TRBV5-1	NA	TRBJ2-3	CASSTSGRVVDTQYF	TGCGCCAGCAGTACTAGCGGGAGAGTAGTGGATACGCAGTATTTT
NA	TRBV5-1	NA	TRBJ1-5	CASSRDGQPQHF	TGCGCCAGCAGTCGAGACGGCCAGCCCCAGCATTTT
TRBD1	TRBV30	NA	TRBJ1-5	CAWSDLRQGGGQPQHF	TGTGCCTGGAGTGACCTGAGACAGGGGGGCGGACAGCCCCAGCATTTT
NA	TRBV7-9	NA	TRBJ1-1	CASSLGTNTEAFF	TGTGCCAGCAGCTTAGGGACGAACACTGAAGCTTTCTTT
NA	TRBV7-9	NA	TRBJ2-1	CASSTVLSTRNEQFF	TGTGCCAGCAGCACAGTACTCTCAACTCGCAATGAGCAGTTCTTC
NA	TRBV11-3	NA	TRBJ2-1	CASSLELASSYNEQFF	TGTGCCAGCAGCTTAGAGTTAGCAAGCTCCTACAATGAGCAGTTCTTC
NA	TRBV11-3	NA	TRBJ2-2	CASSRQITGELFF	TGTGCCAGCAGCCGACAAATCACCGGGGAGCTGTTTTTT
TRBD1	TRBV19	NA	TRBJ2-1	CATRTRQGVNEQFF	TGTGCCACCAGAACACGACAGGGGGTAAATGAGCAGTTCTTC
NA	TRBV19	NA	TRBJ1-2	CASSLGTVHLYGYTF	TGTGCCAGTAGTTTAGGTACGGTCCACCTCTATGGCTACACCTTC
TRBD2	TRBV5-1	NA	TRBJ2-3	CASSLETGGPSGDTQYF	TGCGCCAGCAGCTTGGAGACGGGAGGGCCTTCAGGAGATACGCAGTATTTT
TRBD2	TRBV5-1	NA	TRBJ2-7	CASSAGGISYEQYF	TGCGCCAGCAGTGCGGGGGGAATTTCCTACGAGCAGTACTTC
TRBD2	TRBV4-3	NA	TRBJ2-4	CASSQVLAGIKNIQYF	TGCGCCAGCAGCCAAGTTCTAGCGGGAATCAAAAACATTCAGTACTTC
TRBD2	TRBV10-1	NA	TRBJ2-3	CASAPRLASGSADTQYF	TGCGCCAGCGCTCCTCGGTTGGCTAGCGGGAGCGCAGATACGCAGTATTTT
TRBD1	TRBV5-1	NA	TRBJ2-3	CASSNAGGSTDTQYF	TGCGCCAGCAGCAACGCAGGGGGCAGTACAGATACGCAGTATTTT
NA	TRBV11-2	NA	TRBJ2-4	CASSLGGPKNIQYF	TGTGCCAGCAGCTTAGGAGGGCCCAAAAACATTCAGTACTTC
NA	TRBV5-8	NA	TRBJ1-2	CASSLDGRVVGYTF	TGTGCCAGCAGCTTGGACGGCAGGGTGGTTGGCTACACCTTC
TRBD1	TRBV19	NA	TRBJ1-2	CASSSFQGVYGYTF	TGTGCCAGTAGTAGTTTTCAGGGGGTCTATGGCTACACCTTC
TRBD1	TRBV27	NA	TRBJ2-2	CASSPGQGRGRGQRTGELFF	TGTGCCAGCAGTCCAGGACAGGGGAGGGGACGGGGTCAAAGGACCGGGGAGCTGTTTTTT
NA	TRBV5-1	NA	TRBJ2-3	CASSLSSDTQYF	TGCGCCAGCAGCTTGTCGTCAGATACGCAGTATTTT
NA	TRBV28	NA	TRBJ1-1	CASSFQNTEAFF	TGTGCCAGCAGTTTCCAGAACACTGAAGCTTTCTTT
NA	TRBV30	NA	TRBJ1-1	CAWSFGQANTEAFF	TGTGCCTGGAGCTTCGGGCAGGCGAACACTGAAGCTTTCTTT
NA	TRBV4-3	few	TRBJ2-1	CASSQEGRSLVDEQFF	TGCGCCAGCAGCCAAGAAGGGAGGAGTTTGGTCGATGAGCAGTTCTTC